This note documents a single TCR beta chain sequence. The data were obtained in a study of blood T cell repertoires in COVID-19. The wider study: Sources were T cells, B-cell-depleted T cells, or PBMCs; the material itself was cDNA or gDNA.

The germline CDR1 and CDR2 sequences are GTSNPN and SVGIG (reference sequence). The ends were cut back, 5 bases at V and 6 bases at J, with 14 bases in the middle. The length of the CDR3 is 13 residues. In the original analysis: Estimates of nucleated cell counts were drawn from the amplification of reference gene primers. Repertoires were generated with immunoSEQ multiplex PCR, while TCRdb's copy carries only in-frame clones and drops some. V and J calls and clone size come straight from that table; D and trimming were deduced from the DNA. The sample consists of more than 65,000 clones, around four fifths of them appearing once.

The chain employs TRBV30 and TRBJ1-5; D possibly corresponds to TRBD1 (5 bases). The sample taken for sequencing was peripheral blood. The sequence was obtained from a human donor in a cohort sampled during active COVID-19. The CDR3 is CAWGTSLGQPQHF. The CDR3 nucleotides are TGTGCCTGGGGGACTTCCCTCGGTCAGCCCCAGCATTTT.